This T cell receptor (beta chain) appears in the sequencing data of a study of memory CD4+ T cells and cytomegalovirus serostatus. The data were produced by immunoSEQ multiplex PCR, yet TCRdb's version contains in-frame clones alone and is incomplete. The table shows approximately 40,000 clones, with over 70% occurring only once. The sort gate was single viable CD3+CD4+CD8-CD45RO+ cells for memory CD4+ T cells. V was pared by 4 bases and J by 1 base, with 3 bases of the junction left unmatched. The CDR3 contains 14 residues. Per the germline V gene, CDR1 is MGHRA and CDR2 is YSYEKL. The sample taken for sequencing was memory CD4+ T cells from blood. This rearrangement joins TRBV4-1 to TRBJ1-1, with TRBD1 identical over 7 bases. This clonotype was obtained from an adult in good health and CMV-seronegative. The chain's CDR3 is CASSPTGRNTEAFF. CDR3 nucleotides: TGCGCCAGCAGCCCGACAGGGCGGAACACTGAAGCTTTCTTT.